This T cell receptor (beta chain) appears in the sequencing data of a study of T cell changes during pregnancy in multiple sclerosis. Method: immunoSEQ multiplex PCR; TCRdb's copy keeps in-frame clones and lacks some. The sample consists of about 59,000 clones, 85% to 90% of them appearing once. Looked up from germline, CDR1 is MNHNY and CDR2 is SVGAGI (reference sequence). Trimming pared 0 bases from V and 3 bases from J, leaving 14 bases between. The CDR3 runs to 16 residues. The clonotype originates from a female donor in good health, enrolled as a control in a pregnancy study. The sample here was peripheral blood, taken in the first trimester of pregnancy. The chain has TRBV6-6 and TRBJ1-1, with D unclear. The DNA for the CDR3 is TGTGCCAGCAGTTACTCGAGCGGGTTTGATGACACTGAAGCTTTCTTT. It is translated as CASSYSSGFDDTEAFF.